This TCR beta chain came from a study of blood T cell repertoires in COVID-19. Overall study: Samples came from the United States, Italy and Spain, spanning acute and convalescent COVID-19.

Study processing details: Estimation of nucleated cell counts was performed using reference gene primer amplification. The method was immunoSEQ multiplex PCR; TCRdb's version includes in-frame clones alone and lacks a portion of them. V and J calls and clone size are those listed in that table; D and trimming were worked out from the DNA. The sample holds tens of thousands of clones, around 80% seen once. V was shortened by 4 bases and J by 8 bases, with 27 bases between the two germline ends. The length of the CDR3 is 18 residues. Germline V lookup: CDR1 SGHRS, CDR2 YFSETQ. The chain has TRBV5-1 and TRBJ2-2; D possibly corresponds to TRBD2 (8 bases). Sequenced material: peripheral blood. The receptor comes from a man in his sixties with acute or convalescent COVID-19. CDR3 protein: CASSPARGGGGQLGELFF. The DNA of the CDR3 is TGCGCCAGCAGCCCGGCCCGGGGGGGCGGGGGACAGTTAGGGGAGCTGTTTTTT. Supplemented by reference TRBV5-1 and TRBJ2-2, the full variable domain reads KAGVTQTPRYLIKTRGQQVTLSCSPISGHRSVSWYQQTPGQGLQFLFEYFSETQRNKGNFPGRFSGRQFSNSRSEMNVSTLELGDSALYLCASSPARGGGGQLGELFFGEGSRLTVL.